Listed here are 22 T cell receptor beta chains from one sample, sequenced in a study of CD8+ T cells in alopecia areata. TCR sequencing used cDNA made by reverse transcription of extracted RNA. The assay was immunoSEQ multiplex PCR, and TCRdb's table has in-frame clones only and misses some. The repertoire has about 270,000 clones, none seen only once; the ten largest take about 1.1%. It was with CD4, CD8alpha, NKG2D, NKG2ACE and other markers that pooled cutaneous lymph node cells were sorted. Sample: CD4+ T cells sorted from a lymph node. These receptors were taken from a C3H/HeJ mouse with alopecia areata. Strain haplotype at MHC: H2-k.

Details on this clone: Mouse germline and gene names are used. The read ends 4 residues early relative to the CDR3; the germline J gene fills the gap. The J gene is TRBJ1-1, the V gene TRBV13-1; 12 bases line up with TRBD1. The CDR3 totals 14 residues. Germline V CDR1 and CDR2: NSHNY, SYGAGN. The CDR3 protein is CASSGRDRGREVFF. The sequenced part of the CDR3 DNA is TGTGCCAGCAGTGGCCGGGACAGGGGGCGA.

In its sample, this clone was seen a few times. Germline and genes: mouse. The DNA ends 4 residues before the CDR3 does, and the rest of the CDR3 is filled in from the germline J gene. The rearrangement joins TRBV21 to TRBJ2-1; 8 positions match TRBD2. TRBV21 is treated as an ORF (open reading frame) with a function not yet certain. CDR3 length equals 14 residues. V lost 4 bases and J lost 5; bases outside the gene matches: 4. CDR3 DNA (partial): TGTGCTAGCAGTCGCAGACTGGGGAATGCT. This codes for CASSRRLGNA. The CDR3, in full, reads CASSRRLGNAEQFF.

As regards this clone: The gene names here belong to mouse. The missing CDR3 end, 4 residues past where the read stops, is filled in from the germline J gene. The identical CDR3 is also encoded by other nucleotide sequences in the sample. V gene TRBV1 combines with J gene TRBJ2-1; 7 bases align to TRBD1. Germline V lookup: CDR1 NSQYPW, CDR2 LRSPGD (reference sequence). J was trimmed by 0 bases and V by 0 bases; bases with no gene match: 2. This CDR3 is 16 amino acids long. CDR3 DNA, as far as it was read: TGCACCTGCAGTGCAGACGCAGGGGGTAACTATGCT. Protein product: CTCSADAGGNYA. The whole CDR3 region reads CTCSADAGGNYAEQFF.

Notes on this clone: The gene names here belong to mouse. The read falls 4 residues short of the CDR3 end, and the missing part is taken from the germline J gene. The chain employs TRBV1 and TRBJ2-7, with 7 bases aligning to TRBD2. V dropped 4 bases and J dropped 1; count of bases not matched to a gene: 1. Germline assignment: CDR1 NSQYPW and CDR2 LRSPGD (reference sequence). CDR3 length: 13 amino acids. The CDR3 sequence: CTCSVTGSYEQYF. The DNA read from the CDR3 is TGCACCTGCAGTGTGACTGGGTCCTAT. Full variable domain (remainder filled in from reference TRBV1 and TRBJ2-7): VTLLEQNPRWRLVPRGQAVNLRCILKNSQYPWMSWYQQDLQKQLQWLFTLRSPGDKEVKSLPGADYLATRVTDTELRLQVANMSQGRTLYCTCSVTGSYEQYFGPGTRLTVL.

This clone was found a few times. Genes and germline are mouse. The read ends 3 residues early relative to the CDR3; the germline J gene fills the gap. V and J are TRBV4 and TRBJ1-6; 9 bases align to TRBD1. TRBJ1-6 is noted as an ORF with a role that remains uncertain. The CDR3 runs 13 residues. The germline gives CDR1 LGHDT, CDR2 YNNKQL (reference sequence). V shed 4 bases and J 10 bases; nucleotides not matched to a gene: 2. The chain's CDR3 is CASSLTGGSPLYF. CDR3 DNA, as far as it was read: TGTGCCAGCAGCTTGACAGGGGGGTCGCCC.

There are a few counts of this clone. The gene names here belong to mouse. The CDR3 is cut off 4 residues early in the read; its end comes from the germline J gene. This sample includes further DNA sequences coding for the same CDR3. This chain links TRBV5 with TRBJ2-1, with D possibly matching TRBD2 (5 bases). V was shortened by 0 bases and J by 1 base, with 7 bases between the two germline ends. In germline, CDR1 is LGHNA, CDR2 YNLKQL (reference sequence). This CDR3 spans 15 amino acids. The CDR3 reads CASSQEPGNYAEQFF. Incomplete CDR3 DNA: TGTGCCAGCAGCCAAGAGCCTGGGAACTATGCT.

For this clone: The genes are named according to mouse. The CDR3 end falls 4 residues outside the read, so it is completed with the germline J gene. The V and J genes are TRBV5 and TRBJ2-3, with D maybe TRBD2 (5 bases). The CDR3 is made up of 15 amino acids. CDR1 LGHNA and CDR2 YNLKQL come from the germline V gene (reference sequence). Trimming left V 1 base short and J 0 bases short, with 8 bases between. CDR3 loop: CASSQVWVSAETLYF. Partial CDR3 DNA: TGTGCCAGCAGCCAAGTCTGGGTTAGTGCAGAA.

This clone was detected only a few times. These gene names are mouse names. The CDR3 end falls 4 residues outside the read, so it is completed with the germline J gene. The chain couples TRBV13-1 to TRBJ1-1; 8 nucleotides match TRBD1. The CDR3 length is 14 residues. The germline V gene has CDR1 NSHNY and CDR2 SYGAGN. After removal of 5 bases from V and 3 bases from J, the junction contained 6 bases not matched to a gene. CDR3 amino acids: CASRYDRGDTEVFF. The sequenced CDR3 bases are TGTGCCAGCAGGTATGACAGGGGAGACACA.

This clone appeared a few times. The genes and germline here are from mouse. From the germline J gene comes the end of the CDR3, since the read stops 4 residues before it. V is TRBV5 and J is TRBJ2-7, with 11 positions matching TRBD2. Per germline, CDR1 LGHNA and CDR2 YNLKQL (reference sequence). This CDR3 has 15 residues. The V gene end was trimmed by 2 bases and the J gene end by 2 bases; junction bases not matched to a gene: 2. The DNA read from the CDR3 is TGTGCCAGCAGCCAACAGGACTGGGGGGCCTAT. Translating it yields CASSQQDWGAY. The entire CDR3 sequence reads CASSQQDWGAYEQYF.

This clone was picked up many times. Gene and germline names: mouse. With the read ending 4 residues before the CDR3 end, the germline J gene is used to fill in that end. The sample contains more than one DNA sequence encoding this CDR3. This sequence joins TRBV5 and TRBJ2-1; 11 nucleotides line up with TRBD2. Germline V gene sequence: CDR1 LGHNA, CDR2 YNLKQL (reference sequence). Trimming removed 1 base from V and 4 bases from J; junction bases left unmatched: 0. The CDR3 runs to 15 residues. CDR3 residues: CASSQGTGGYAEQFF. CDR3 bases read: TGTGCCAGCAGCCAAGGGACTGGGGGGTATGCT.

Concerning this clone itself: Gene names and germline match the mouse. The read stops 4 residues short of the end of the CDR3; the missing end is completed from the germline J gene. This chain uses TRBV13-1 with TRBJ2-2, with 7 bases lining up with TRBD2. The CDR3 spans 15 residues. Germline loops: CDR1 NSHNY, CDR2 SYGAGN. Losses at the gene ends were 4 bases for V and 2 bases for J; bases not matched to a gene: 5. The CDR3 sequence: CASSHDWANTGQLYF. CDR3 DNA (partial): TGTGCCAGCAGTCACGACTGGGCGAACACCGGG.

This clone was observed a handful of times. All gene names here are mouse names. The read terminates 4 residues before the CDR3 end, so the remaining end is supplied by the germline J gene. The sample holds other DNA sequences that translate to the same CDR3. The chain uses TRBV13-3 and TRBJ2-5, with TRBD1 identical over 9 bases. This CDR3 has 14 residues. CDR1 and CDR2 from the germline V gene are NNHDY and SYVADS. CDR3 DNA, as far as it was read: TGTGCCAGCAGTGATACAGGGGGCAGGGAC. Translated, it gives CASSDTGGRD. The full CDR3 sequence reads CASSDTGGRDTQYF. The entire variable domain, with the rest obtained from reference TRBV13-3 and TRBJ2-5, is as follows: EAAVTQSPRSKVAVTGGKVTLSCHQTNNHDYMYWYRQDTGHGLRLIHYSYVADSTEKGDIPDGYKASRPSQENFSLILELASLSQTAVYFCASSDTGGRDTQYFGPGTRLLVL.

As regards this clone: Genes and germline come from the mouse. The read ends 4 residues shy of where the CDR3 ends; the end is completed using the germline J gene. The chain couples TRBV12-1 to TRBJ2-1, with D possibly being TRBD1 (6 bases). The CDR3 extends over 14 amino acids. CDR1 is SGHSN, CDR2 HYEKVE, per germline. V dropped 1 base and J dropped 4 bases, with 10 bases sitting between them. This chain's CDR3 is CASSLAGVYAEQFF. Partial CDR3 DNA: TGTGCCAGCTCTCTGGCAGGGGTATATGCT.

This clone was counted a few times. Gene names are mouse gene names. The read is 4 residues too short to cover the CDR3 end, so that end is filled in from the germline J gene. The chain combines TRBV1 with TRBJ2-1; D gene unclear. The CDR3 is made up of 12 amino acids. CDR1 and CDR2 (germline): NSQYPW, LRSPGD (reference sequence). CDR3 amino acids: CTCSAEGSEQFF. The covered CDR3 bases are TGCACCTGCAGTGCAGAAGGGTCT.

A few counts support this clone. Gene names follow the mouse nomenclature. The CDR3 end is not reached by the read, which stops 4 residues before it; the germline J gene fills it in. The rearrangement joins TRBV15 to TRBJ2-1; 13 positions agree with TRBD2. After removal of 10 bases from V and 4 bases from J, the junction contained 4 bases not matched to a gene. Germline V gives CDR1 SGHND, CDR2 FRSKSL. This CDR3 has 14 residues. This CDR3 is CAISGLGGYAEQFF. The sequenced CDR3 bases are TGTGCCATCTCGGGACTGGGGGGGTATGCT.

This clone was found a few times. Gene names and germline refer to mouse. The read stops 4 residues short of the end of the CDR3; the missing end is completed from the germline J gene. The rearrangement links TRBV5 to TRBJ2-4; TRBD2 aligns across 7 bases. The CDR3 loop spans 15 amino acids. Per germline, CDR1 LGHNA and CDR2 YNLKQL (reference sequence). V gave up 5 bases and J gave up 0 bases; unmatched junction bases: 5. The DNA read from the CDR3 is TGTGCCAGCAGCGCTCGGACTGGTAGTCAAAAC. Protein: CASSARTGSQN. The complete CDR3 protein is CASSARTGSQNTLYF.

A note on this clone: Gene labels here are mouse ones. The CDR3 end lies 3 residues beyond the end of the read and is filled in from the germline J gene. This rearrangement joins TRBV13-1 to TRBJ1-6, with no clear D. TRBJ1-6 is an open reading frame whose function is uncertain. The V gene's germline CDR1 is NSHNY and CDR2 SYGAGN. The CDR3 covers 15 residues. Trimming removed 0 bases at V and 2 bases at J, with 6 bases between. The CDR3 reads CASSDAQTYNSPLYF. CDR3 DNA (partial): TGTGCCAGCAGTGATGCACAGACCTATAATTCGCCC.

Regarding this clone: Mouse gene names and germline throughout. The CDR3 is cut off 4 residues early in the read; its end comes from the germline J gene. Other DNA sequences in the sample encode the same CDR3. The rearrangement joins TRBV13-1 to TRBJ2-2, with 8 positions matching TRBD1. The CDR3 is made up of 16 amino acids. Per the germline V gene, CDR1 is NSHNY and CDR2 is SYGAGN. The ends lost 3 bases at V and 0 bases at J; junction bases unmatched: 4. CDR3 DNA (partial): TGTGCCAGCAGTGGTGGGACAGGCTCAAACACCGGG. Protein product: CASSGGTGSNTG. In full, the CDR3 is CASSGGTGSNTGQLYF.

This clone was seen only a few times. Gene names and germline refer to mouse. The read comes to an end 4 residues before the CDR3 does, leaving the germline J gene to fill in the end. V and J are TRBV5 and TRBJ2-2; D ambiguous. Looked up from germline, CDR1 is LGHNA and CDR2 is YNLKQL (reference sequence). V was clipped by 0 bases and J by 0 bases, with 8 bases between them. The CDR3 length is 16 residues. CDR3 bases read: TGTGCCAGCAGCCAAGATTTGACAACAAACACCGGG. It specifies CASSQDLTTNTG. The complete CDR3 protein is CASSQDLTTNTGQLYF.

This clone was detected a few times. A read error is possible here, since a much larger clone lies one base away. The genes are named according to mouse. The read finishes 3 residues shy of the CDR3 end, and the germline J gene is used to complete it. Within the sample, other DNA sequences also encode this same CDR3. V usage is TRBV19 and J usage is TRBJ1-6, with D possibly matching TRBD1 (5 bases). TRBJ1-6 is recorded as an ORF, its role being uncertain. V lost 4 bases to trimming and J lost 5 bases, with 7 bases between them. Germline CDR1 FNHDT, CDR2 SITEND (reference sequence). The length of the CDR3 is 13 residues. The chain's CDR3 is CASSRQHNSPLYF. The CDR3 bases that were read are TGTGCCAGCAGTCGACAGCATAATTCGCCC.

About this clone itself: All gene names here are mouse names. From the germline J gene comes the end of the CDR3, since the read stops 3 residues before it. The chain employs TRBV31 and TRBJ1-6, with 12 bases that match TRBD1. TRBJ1-6 is annotated as an ORF whose role is uncertain. The V segment lost 5 bases and the J segment 5 bases; nucleotides outside the gene matches: 1. The CDR3 consists of 14 residues. Germline assignment: CDR1 GKSSPN and CDR2 SITVG. The sequenced CDR3 bases are TGTGCCTGGGGGGACAGGGGGCATAATTCGCCC. Protein product: CAWGDRGHNSP. In full, the CDR3 is CAWGDRGHNSPLYF.

This clone was detected a few times. The listed genes are named as in mouse. The CDR3 extends 4 residues past the end of the read, so its final part is completed from the germline J gene. Other DNA sequences in the same sample also yield this CDR3. The genes are TRBV1 and TRBJ2-5; D remains unclear. Germline CDR1 NSQYPW, CDR2 LRSPGD (reference sequence). This CDR3 is built from 13 residues. CDR3 bases read: TGCACCTGCAGTGCAGATCGAGGGGAC. Amino acids: CTCSADRGD. The entire CDR3 reads CTCSADRGDTQYF.